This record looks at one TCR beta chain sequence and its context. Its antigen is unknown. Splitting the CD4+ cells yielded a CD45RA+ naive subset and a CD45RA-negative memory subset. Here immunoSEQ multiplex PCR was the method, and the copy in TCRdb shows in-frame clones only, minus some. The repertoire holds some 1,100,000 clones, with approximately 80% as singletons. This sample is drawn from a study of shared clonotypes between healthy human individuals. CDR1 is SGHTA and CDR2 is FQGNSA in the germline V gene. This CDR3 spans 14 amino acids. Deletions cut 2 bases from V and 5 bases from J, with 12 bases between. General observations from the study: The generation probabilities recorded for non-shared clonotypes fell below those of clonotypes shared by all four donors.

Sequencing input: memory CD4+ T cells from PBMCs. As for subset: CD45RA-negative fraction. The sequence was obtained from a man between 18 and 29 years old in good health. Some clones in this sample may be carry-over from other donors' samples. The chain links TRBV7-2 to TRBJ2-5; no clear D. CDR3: CASSLLGPRETQYF. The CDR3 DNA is TGTGCCAGCAGCTTATTAGGCCCCCGGGAGACCCAGTACTTC. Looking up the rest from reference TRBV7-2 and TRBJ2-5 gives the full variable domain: GAGVSQSPSNKVTEKGKDVELRCDPISGHTALYWYRQSLGQGLEFLIYFQGNSAPDKSGLPSDRFSAERTGGSVSTLTIQRTQQEDSAVYLCASSLLGPRETQYFGPGTRLLVL.